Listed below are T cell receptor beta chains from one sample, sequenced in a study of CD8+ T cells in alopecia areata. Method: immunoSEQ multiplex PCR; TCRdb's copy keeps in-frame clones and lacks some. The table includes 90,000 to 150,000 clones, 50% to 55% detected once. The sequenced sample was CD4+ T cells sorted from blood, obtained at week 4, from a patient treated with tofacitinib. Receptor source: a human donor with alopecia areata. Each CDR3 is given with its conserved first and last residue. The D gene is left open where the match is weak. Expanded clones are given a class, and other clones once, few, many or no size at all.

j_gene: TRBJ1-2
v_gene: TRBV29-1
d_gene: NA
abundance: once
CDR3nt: TGCAGCGTTGATTCGGGGGATGGCTACACCTTC
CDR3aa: CSVDSGDGYTF

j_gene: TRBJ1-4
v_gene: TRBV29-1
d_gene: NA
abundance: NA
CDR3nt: TGCAGCGTTGTGGGCGGACTTGAAAAACTGTTTTTT
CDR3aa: CSVVGGLEKLFF

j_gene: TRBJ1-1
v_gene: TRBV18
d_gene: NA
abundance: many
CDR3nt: TGTGCCAGCTCACCAGGGATGAACACTGAAGCTTTCTTT
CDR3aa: CASSPGMNTEAFF

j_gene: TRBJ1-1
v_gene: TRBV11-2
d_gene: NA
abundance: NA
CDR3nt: TGTGCCAGCAGCCGATCTATCAGGACAGACAATGAAGCTTTCTTT
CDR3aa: CASSRSIRTDNEAFF

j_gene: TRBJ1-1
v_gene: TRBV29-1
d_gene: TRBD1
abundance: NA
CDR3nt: TGCAGCGTGGGCCCTGGACAGGCGAACACTGAAGCTTTCTTT
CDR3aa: CSVGPGQANTEAFF

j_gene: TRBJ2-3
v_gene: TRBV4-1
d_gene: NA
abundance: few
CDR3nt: TGCGCCAGCAGCCAAGAGGCCCTCCCCTTCGGGCCAGATACGCAGTATTTT
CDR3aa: CASSQEALPFGPDTQYF

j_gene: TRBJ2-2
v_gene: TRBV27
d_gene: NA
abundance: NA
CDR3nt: TGTGCCAGCAGGAGGGACAAAAGTGCCGGGGAGCTGTTTTTT
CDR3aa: CASRRDKSAGELFF

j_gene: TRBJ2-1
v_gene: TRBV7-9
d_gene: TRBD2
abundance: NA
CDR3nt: TGTGCCAGCAGCAGTGGGACTAGCGGGCCCTACAATGAGCAGTTCTTC
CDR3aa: CASSSGTSGPYNEQFF

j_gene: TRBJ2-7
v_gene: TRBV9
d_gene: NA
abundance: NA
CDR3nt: TGTGCCAGCAGCCCTCGTCTCACAGGGACCTACGAGCAGTACTTC
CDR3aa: CASSPRLTGTYEQYF

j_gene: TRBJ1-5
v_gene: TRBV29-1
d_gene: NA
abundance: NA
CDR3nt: TGCAGCGTTGGTAGGACAGAAAATCAGCCCCAGCATTTT
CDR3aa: CSVGRTENQPQHF

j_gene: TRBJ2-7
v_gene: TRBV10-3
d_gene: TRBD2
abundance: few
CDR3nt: TGTGCCATCAGTCCGGGACTAGGGAAGCCCTACGAGCAGTACTTC
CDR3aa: CAISPGLGKPYEQYF

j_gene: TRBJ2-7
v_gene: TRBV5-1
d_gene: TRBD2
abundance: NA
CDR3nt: TGCGCCAGCAGCTTCGGGACTAGCGCCATCTACGAGCAGTACTTC
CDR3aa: CASSFGTSAIYEQYF

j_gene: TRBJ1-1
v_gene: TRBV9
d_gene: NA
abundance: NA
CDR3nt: TGTGCCAGCAGCCCCCTGGTCGGGGGGCGGAACACTGAAGCTTTCTTT
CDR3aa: CASSPLVGGRNTEAFF

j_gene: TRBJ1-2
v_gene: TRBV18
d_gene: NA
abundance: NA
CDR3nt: TGTGCCAGCTCACCACTGGGGGGGTATGGCTACACCTTC
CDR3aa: CASSPLGGYGYTF

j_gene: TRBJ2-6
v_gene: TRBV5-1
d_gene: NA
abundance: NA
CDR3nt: TGCGCCAGCAGCTTGTCCCCTGGCAAGCCGGGGGCCAACGTCCTGACTTTC
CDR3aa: CASSLSPGKPGANVLTF

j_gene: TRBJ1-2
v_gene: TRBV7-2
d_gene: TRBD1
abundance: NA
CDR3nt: TGTGCCAGCAGCCGACAGGGGGGCTATGGCTACACCTTC
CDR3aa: CASSRQGGYGYTF

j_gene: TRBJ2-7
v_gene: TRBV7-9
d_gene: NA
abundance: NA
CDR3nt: TGTGCCAGCAGCATAACGACGGCATCCTACGAGCAGTACTTC
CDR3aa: CASSITTASYEQYF

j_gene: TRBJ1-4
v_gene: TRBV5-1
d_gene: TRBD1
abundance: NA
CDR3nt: TGCGCCAGCAGCCCGACAGGGGGGTCTAATGAAAAACTGTTTTTT
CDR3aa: CASSPTGGSNEKLFF

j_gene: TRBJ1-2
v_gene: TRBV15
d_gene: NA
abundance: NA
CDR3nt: TGTGCCACCAGCTCACAGCGTAACTATGGCTACACCTTC
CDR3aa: CATSSQRNYGYTF

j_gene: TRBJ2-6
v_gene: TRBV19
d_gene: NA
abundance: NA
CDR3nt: TGTGCCAGTAGTCAGGCAGGCGTCTCTGGGGCCAACGTCCTGACTTTC
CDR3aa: CASSQAGVSGANVLTF

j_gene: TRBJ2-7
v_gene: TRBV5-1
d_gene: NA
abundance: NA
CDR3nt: TGCGCCAGCAGCCCTATTGTAGGCGAGCAGTACTTC
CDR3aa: CASSPIVGEQYF

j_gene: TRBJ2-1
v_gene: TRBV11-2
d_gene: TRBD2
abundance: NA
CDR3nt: TGTGCCAGCAGCTTAGACCGCTCCGCAGCGGGGGCCGTCGCCTACAATGAGCAGTTCTTC
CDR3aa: CASSLDRSAAGAVAYNEQFF

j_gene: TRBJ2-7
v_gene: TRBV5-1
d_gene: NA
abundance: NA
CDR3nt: TGCGCCAGCAGCAAGGACTACTACGAGCAGTACTTC
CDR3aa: CASSKDYYEQYF

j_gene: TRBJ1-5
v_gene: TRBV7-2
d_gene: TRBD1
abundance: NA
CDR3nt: TGTGCCAGCAGCTTAGAGGGACAGGTTTTACAGCCCCAGCATTTT
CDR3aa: CASSLEGQVLQPQHF

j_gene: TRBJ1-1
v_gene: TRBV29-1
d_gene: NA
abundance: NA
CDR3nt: TGCAGCGTTTCAGGGTTGATGAACACTGGAGCTTTCTTT
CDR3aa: CSVSGLMNTGAFF

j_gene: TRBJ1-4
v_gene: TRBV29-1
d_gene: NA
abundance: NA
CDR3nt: TGCAGCGTTGTGGGCGCCCTTAATGAAAAACTGTTTTTT
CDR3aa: CSVVGALNEKLFF

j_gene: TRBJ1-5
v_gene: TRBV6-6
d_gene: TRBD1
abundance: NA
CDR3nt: TGTGCCAGCAAGATCCAGGGGGCGGGCAATCAGCCCCAGCATTTT
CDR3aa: CASKIQGAGNQPQHF

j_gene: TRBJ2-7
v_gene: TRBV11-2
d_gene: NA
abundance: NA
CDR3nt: TGTGCCAGCAGCTTAGATAGGACAGCGCACTACGAGCAGTACTTC
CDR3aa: CASSLDRTAHYEQYF

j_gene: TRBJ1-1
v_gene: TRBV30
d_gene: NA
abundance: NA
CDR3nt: TGTGCCTGGAGTCGAAGGGGCCCTCAACCTGGGAACACTGAAGCTTTCTTT
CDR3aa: CAWSRRGPQPGNTEAFF

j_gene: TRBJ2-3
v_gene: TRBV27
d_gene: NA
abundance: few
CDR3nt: TGTGCCAGCAGTTTTACGGGACTTGGAGATACGCAGTATTTT
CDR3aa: CASSFTGLGDTQYF

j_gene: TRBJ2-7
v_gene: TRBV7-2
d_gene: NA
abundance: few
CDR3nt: TGTGCCAGCAGCTTAGCCCCTGGACAGAGCTACGAGCAGTACTTC
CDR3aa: CASSLAPGQSYEQYF

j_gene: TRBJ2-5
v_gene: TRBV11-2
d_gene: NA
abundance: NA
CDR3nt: TGTGCCAGCAGCAGTATCAGGGGAGACGAGACCCAGTACTTC
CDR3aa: CASSSIRGDETQYF

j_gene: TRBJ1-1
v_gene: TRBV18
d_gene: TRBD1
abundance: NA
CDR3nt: TGTGCCAGCTCACCACTGGGACAGGCGGAAGCTTTCTTT
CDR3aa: CASSPLGQAEAFF

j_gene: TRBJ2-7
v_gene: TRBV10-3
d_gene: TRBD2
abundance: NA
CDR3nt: TGTGCCATCAGTGAGTCGGGGACTAGCGCGAGCGAGCAGTACTTC
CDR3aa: CAISESGTSASEQYF

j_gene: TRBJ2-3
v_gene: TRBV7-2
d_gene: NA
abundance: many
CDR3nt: TGTGCCAGCAGCCCGAGAGGATTAACTCCGACAGATACGCAGTATTTT
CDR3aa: CASSPRGLTPTDTQYF

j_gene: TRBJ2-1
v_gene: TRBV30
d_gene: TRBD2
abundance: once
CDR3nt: TGTGCCTGGAGATTTTCCGGGACTAGCGATGAGCAGTTCTTC
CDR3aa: CAWRFSGTSDEQFF

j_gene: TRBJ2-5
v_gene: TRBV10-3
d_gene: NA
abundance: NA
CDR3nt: TGTGCCATCAGGGCAGACAGGGCGGGGGAGACCCAGTACTTC
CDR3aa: CAIRADRAGETQYF

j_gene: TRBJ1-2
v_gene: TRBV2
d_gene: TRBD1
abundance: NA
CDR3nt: TGTGCCAGCAGAGCTATGACAGGGGGCGACGTGTCTGGCTACACCTTC
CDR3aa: CASRAMTGGDVSGYTF

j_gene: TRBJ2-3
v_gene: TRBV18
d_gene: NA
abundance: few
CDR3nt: TGTGCCAGCTCACCACGGGGGTTGGGCACAGATACGCAGTATTTT
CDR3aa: CASSPRGLGTDTQYF

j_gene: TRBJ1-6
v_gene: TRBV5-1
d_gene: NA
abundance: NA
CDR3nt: TGCGCCAGCAGCTTGGAAGGAGGCAATTCACCCCTCCACTTT
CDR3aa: CASSLEGGNSPLHF

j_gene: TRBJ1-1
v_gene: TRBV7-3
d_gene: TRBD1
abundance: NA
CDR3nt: TGTGCCAGCAGCTTATTGGGCAGGGGGCTGAACACTGAAGCTTTCTTT
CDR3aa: CASSLLGRGLNTEAFF

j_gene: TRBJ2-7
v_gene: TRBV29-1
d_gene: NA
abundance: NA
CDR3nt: TGCAGCGTTGAGGGGGGACGAGGCTCCTACGAGCAGTACTTC
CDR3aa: CSVEGGRGSYEQYF

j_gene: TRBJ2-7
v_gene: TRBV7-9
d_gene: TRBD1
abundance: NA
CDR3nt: TGTGCCAGCAGCCCACCCCTGGACAGGAGTTCCTACGAGCAGTACTTC
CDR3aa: CASSPPLDRSSYEQYF

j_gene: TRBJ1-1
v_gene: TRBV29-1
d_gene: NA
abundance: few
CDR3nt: TGCAGCGGGCGGGCAGGACTTATGAACACTGAAGCTTTCTTT
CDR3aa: CSGRAGLMNTEAFF